A single sample gave rise to the 16 T cell receptor beta chains below, sequenced in a study of cytomegalovirus exposure and HLA in healthy donors. Generated by immunoSEQ multiplex PCR, the TCRdb table keeps only in-frame clones and is missing some. Here the sample spans more than 250,000 clones, approximately 90% being singletons. Material: PBMCs. These receptor sequences come from a woman in her 30s in good health and CMV-seropositive.

CDR3 protein: CASSQEGVGVYEQYF. The CDR3 nucleotides are TGCGCCAGCAGCCAAGAAGGAGTGGGGGTCTACGAGCAGTACTTC. The genes are TRBV4-3 and TRBJ2-7; D possibly matches TRBD1 or TRBD2 (5 bases each). The CDR3 is 15 amino acids. V lost 0 bases and J lost 3, with 12 bases in between. Germline V CDR1 and CDR2: LGHNA, YSLEER.

The chain joins TRBV10-3 to TRBJ1-5; the D gene is possibly TRBD1 (5 bases). The V gene's germline CDR1 is ENHRY and CDR2 SYGVKD. The CDR3 sequence is 13 residues long. Between the trimmed V and J ends, which lost 6 bases and 4 bases, there was a span of 10 bases. As DNA, the CDR3 is TGTGCCATCAGCTCACAGGTAAATCAGCCCCAGCATTTT. Its translation: CAISSQVNQPQHF.

The rearrangement uses TRBV2 and TRBJ2-5; no firm D call. The CDR3 spans 16 residues. Looked up from germline, CDR1 is SNHLY and CDR2 is FYNNEI. V lost 2 bases to trimming and J lost 4 bases, with 17 bases between them. In DNA, the CDR3 is TGTGCCAGCAGTGAACGTTGGACCGCAGGCGGAGAGACCCAGTACTTC. Translation gives CASSERWTAGGETQYF. Looking up the rest from reference TRBV2 and TRBJ2-5 gives the full variable domain: EPEVTQTPSHQVTQMGQEVILRCVPISNHLYFYWYRQILGQKVEFLVSFYNNEISEKSEIFDDQFSVERPDGSNFTLKIRSTKLEDSAMYFCASSERWTAGGETQYFGPGTRLLVL.

V and J are TRBV29-1 and TRBJ2-7; D gene ambiguous. The CDR3 sequence is 13 residues long. CDR1 is SQVTM, CDR2 ANQGSEA, per germline. V lost 6 bases and J 3 bases, leaving 15 bases between the germline ends. CDR3 sequence (DNA): TGCAGCGTCGTCACGACTTTAGACTACGAGCAGTACTTC. Protein product: CSVVTTLDYEQYF.

The CDR3 protein is CASSRDSDNEQFF. CDR3 nucleotides: TGTGCCAGCAGTAGGGACTCGGACAATGAGCAGTTCTTC. The chain uses TRBV2 and TRBJ2-1; tentatively, D is TRBD2 (6 bases). Trimming took off 5 bases at V and 5 bases at J, with 10 bases between the two ends. Germline V lookup: CDR1 SNHLY, CDR2 FYNNEI. This CDR3 region has 13 residues.

V gene TRBV5-4 combines with J gene TRBJ2-1; the match to TRBD2 covers 11 bases. Germline V CDR1 and CDR2: SGHNT, YYREEE (reference sequence). This CDR3 has 17 residues. V was pared by 4 bases and J by 0 bases, with 6 bases of the junction left unmatched. CDR3 DNA sequence: TGTGCCAGCAGCCCTAGCGGGGGGTTTTACTCCTACAATGAGCAGTTCTTC. It translates to CASSPSGGFYSYNEQFF.

This chain joins TRBV27 and TRBJ2-1; D is unresolved. This CDR3 has 16 amino acids. CDR1 is MNHEY and CDR2 is SMNVEV in the germline V gene (reference sequence). Trimming removed 7 bases at V and 4 bases at J, with 20 bases between. CDR3 amino acids: CASNIAWSRKYNEQFF. In DNA, the CDR3 is TGTGCCAGCAACATAGCTTGGTCCCGGAAGTACAATGAGCAGTTCTTC.

The J gene is TRBJ2-7, the V gene TRBV19; D is perhaps TRBD1 (5 bases). The ends were cut back, 3 bases at V and 7 bases at J, with 10 bases in the middle. The CDR3 extends over 12 amino acids. Per the germline V gene, CDR1 is LNHDA and CDR2 is SQIVND (reference sequence). The CDR3 reads CASSMGPAEQYF. The DNA of the CDR3 is TGTGCCAGTAGTATGGGGCCCGCGGAGCAGTACTTC.

V gene TRBV27 combines with J gene TRBJ1-2; tentative D call: TRBD1 (6 bases). The V end lost 2 bases, the J end lost 4 bases, and 14 bases lay between the germline ends. CDR1 and CDR2 (germline): MNHEY, SMNVEV (reference sequence). The length of the CDR3 is 15 residues. The CDR3 sequence: CASSLRWGASYGYTF. For the CDR3, the DNA is TGTGCCAGCAGTTTACGGTGGGGGGCATCCTATGGCTACACCTTC.

The rearrangement links TRBV25-1 to TRBJ2-2; D remains unclear. The germline CDR1 and CDR2 sequences are MGHDK and SYGVNS. The V end was cut by 2 bases, the J end by 4 bases, with 20 bases between. The CDR3 has 18 residues. CDR3 loop: CASSERLPLVPSTGELFF. CDR3 DNA sequence: TGTGCCAGCAGTGAACGACTCCCGCTTGTCCCTTCCACCGGGGAGCTGTTTTTT.

This chain links TRBV27 with TRBJ2-5; perhaps TRBD2 as D (7 bases). Germline CDR1 reads MNHEY; CDR2 reads SMNVEV (reference sequence). V lost 3 bases and J 2 bases, leaving 13 bases between the germline ends. The CDR3 loop spans 15 amino acids. The CDR3 nucleotides are TGTGCCAGCAGTTTTGGAGGGGGAGGGCAAGAGACCCAGTACTTC. This gives the protein CASSFGGGGQETQYF.

The rearrangement links TRBV10-3 to TRBJ2-7, with 7 nucleotides matching TRBD2. J lost 2 bases, V lost 3 bases, and 4 bases had no gene match. This CDR3 is 14 amino acids long. Germline V lookup: CDR1 ENHRY, CDR2 SYGVKD. The CDR3 is CAISDGTTPYEQYF. The CDR3 region has the DNA TGTGCCATCAGTGACGGGACTACACCCTACGAGCAGTACTTC.

The V call is TRBV19, the J call TRBJ1-2; no definite D call. V lost 7 bases and J 8 bases, leaving 11 bases between the germline ends. Germline CDR1 reads LNHDA; CDR2 reads SQIVND (reference sequence). The CDR3 contains 11 residues. For the CDR3, the DNA is TGTGCCAGTACCACAAAGGGAGGCTACACCTTC. Translated: CASTTKGGYTF.

The chain combines TRBV11-2 with TRBJ2-7; possible D gene TRBD2, 5 bases. The V end lost 5 bases, the J end lost 3 bases, and 11 bases lay between the germline ends. The CDR3 has 13 amino acids. Per the germline V gene, CDR1 is SGHAT and CDR2 is FQNNGV. This chain's CDR3 is CASSQTTSYEQYF. CDR3 DNA sequence: TGTGCCAGCAGCCAAACCACTAGCTACGAGCAGTACTTC.

This clone has only one observation. The chain links TRBV5-4 to TRBJ1-1, with 8 positions matching TRBD1. The length of the CDR3 is 17 residues. Trimming removed 6 bases from V and 2 bases from J; junction bases left unmatched: 15. Germline V CDR1 and CDR2: SGHNT, YYREEE (reference sequence). Written as DNA, the CDR3 is TGTGCCAGCACTTACCGGGACAGGCCTCCGGGAAACACTGAAGCTTTCTTT. Translation gives CASTYRDRPPGNTEAFF.

This chain uses TRBV4-1 with TRBJ2-7, with 16 bases lining up with TRBD2. This CDR3 is built from 18 residues. Germline trimming cut 3 bases from V and 2 bases from J; bases unmatched to any gene: 7. The germline V gene encodes CDR1 MGHRA and CDR2 YSYEKL. CDR3 nucleotides: TGCGCCAGCAGCCAGACCGGGACTAGCGGGAGGGGGGCCTACGAGCAGTACTTC. Its translation is CASSQTGTSGRGAYEQYF.